A selection of T cell receptor beta chains follows, all from one sample in a study of identical twins. In TCRdb, the 5' RACE reads were re-called with MiXCR into one record per CDR3 protein. The sample includes around 1.7 million distinct CDR3 sequences, less than 40% of them seen just once. The specimen sequenced was cord blood. These receptors came from a newborn girl in good health. Each CDR3 is given with its conserved first and last residue. The D gene is left open where the match is weak. Not all rows give a size; the values are once, few, many and, for expanded clones, a class.

CDR3nt	CDR3aa	len	abundance	v_gene	j_gene	d_gene
TGTGCCTGGAGTGTTTCGGCAGAGCAGTATTTT	CAWSVSAEQYF	11	few	TRBV30	TRBJ2-3	.
TGTGCCAGCTCACCTGGACTGGGTACGACCTTTATGAACACTGAAGCTTTCTTT	CASSPGLGTTFMNTEAFF	18	.	TRBV18	TRBJ1-1	.
TGCGCCAGCAGCCAAGATTCTAGCGGGCATACGCAGTATTTT	CASSQDSSGHTQYF	14	.	TRBV4-1	TRBJ2-3	TRBD2
TGTGCCAGCAGTGACCCTCGGACAGGGGGCCACGAGCAGTACTTC	CASSDPRTGGHEQYF	15	few	TRBV2	TRBJ2-7	TRBD1
TGTGCCAGCAGTGACGGGAGACAGTTATCCACAGATACGCAGTATTTT	CASSDGRQLSTDTQYF	16	few	TRBV2	TRBJ2-3	.
TGTGCCAGCAGCAAACCCTCCGGAGGTCATCCCTTGATCTACAATGAGCAGTACTTC	CASSKPSGGHPLIYNEQYF	19	.	TRBV14	TRBJ2-5	.
TGTGCCAGCGGTGGGACACTGAACACTGAAGCTTTCTTT	CASGGTLNTEAFF	13	.	TRBV6-4	TRBJ1-1	.
TGCAGCGTTGATGGGGGCGCCAGAGACGAGCAGTTCTTC	CSVDGGARDEQFF	13	.	TRBV29-1	TRBJ2-1	.
TGTGCCACCAGTCGACAGGGTGGCACAGATACGCAGTATTTT	CATSRQGGTDTQYF	14	.	TRBV24-1	TRBJ2-3	TRBD1
TGTGCCAGCAGAACACTAGCGGGAGACACAGATACGCAGTATTTT	CASRTLAGDTDTQYF	15	few	TRBV28	TRBJ2-3	TRBD2
TGTGCCAGCAGTTTAGAGGGCGGGGGGGCGTACAATGAGCAGTTCTTC	CASSLEGGGAYNEQFF	16	.	TRBV5-1	TRBJ2-1	TRBD2
TGCGCCAGCAGCTTCTCACTAGCGACTAGCACAGATACGCAGTATTTT	CASSFSLATSTDTQYF	16	.	TRBV5-1	TRBJ2-3	TRBD2
TGCGCCAGCAGCCAAGATCATTTAGGGAGCTACGAGCAGTACTTC	CASSQDHLGSYEQYF	15	.	TRBV4-1	TRBJ2-7	.
TGTGCCAGCAGCCCGCAACCTGGGGCCAACGTCCTGACTTTC	CASSPQPGANVLTF	14	.	TRBV12-3/TRBV12-4	TRBJ2-6	.
TGCAGTACTCGAGGGGCCTACGAGCAGTACTTC	CSTRGAYEQYF	11	.	TRBV20-1	TRBJ2-7	.
TGTGCCAGCAGCCCCCGACAGGGGAAGGGCTCTGGGGCCAACGTCCTGACTTTC	CASSPRQGKGSGANVLTF	18	few	TRBV3-1	TRBJ2-6	TRBD1
TGTGCCAGCAGCTTACAACCCTCCACAGGGGGCGGTACTGAAGCTTTCTTT	CASSLQPSTGGGTEAFF	17	few	TRBV7-2	TRBJ1-1	TRBD1
TGTGCCAGCAGTTCCGGGACAGACAGCGATGAGCAGTTCTTC	CASSSGTDSDEQFF	14	few	TRBV28	TRBJ2-1	TRBD1
TGCGCCAGCAGCCAAGATCGGGGTAGCCAACAGTACTTC	CASSQDRGSQQYF	13	.	TRBV4-1	TRBJ2-5	.
TGTGCCAGTAGACCTAGCGGGGGGCTCACAGATACGCAGTATTTT	CASRPSGGLTDTQYF	15	few	TRBV19	TRBJ2-3	TRBD2
TGTGCCAGCAGCTTAGCGGTAGGGGTTACTGAAGCTTTCTTT	CASSLAVGVTEAFF	14	.	TRBV7-2	TRBJ1-1	.
TGCAGTGCTCACGACAGGGGTAGCTCCTACGAGCAGTACTTC	CSAHDRGSSYEQYF	14	.	TRBV20-1	TRBJ2-7	TRBD1
TGTGCCAGCAGCGTAGGTGACACCGGGAACACTGAAGCTTTCTTT	CASSVGDTGNTEAFF	15	.	TRBV9	TRBJ1-1	.
TGTGCCAGCAGCCTACCGGGACACCCCTATGGCTACACCTTC	CASSLPGHPYGYTF	14	few	TRBV9	TRBJ1-2	.
TGTGCCAGCAGCCACAGGTACAATGAGCAGTTCTTC	CASSHRYNEQFF	12	many	TRBV6-6	TRBJ2-1	.
TGTGCCAGCAGGCCTACTAGGGACTATGGCTACACCTTC	CASRPTRDYGYTF	13	.	TRBV6-6	TRBJ1-2	.
TGCGCCAGCAGCCCGGGACACCTAAAAGAGACCCAGTACTTC	CASSPGHLKETQYF	14	.	TRBV5-1	TRBJ2-5	.
TGTGCCAGCAGTTACAGTGGCACAGGCATATTCCGTGAAAAACTGTTTTTT	CASSYSGTGIFREKLFF	17	once	TRBV6-2/TRBV6-3	TRBJ1-4	.
TGCGCCAGCAGCTTGGTTCCTAGCGGGAGGGACGTCAAAAACATTCAGTACTTC	CASSLVPSGRDVKNIQYF	18	.	TRBV5-1	TRBJ2-4	TRBD2
TGCAGTGCTAGGCGGGCAGGGGGCAACGAGCAGTACTTC	CSARRAGGNEQYF	13	.	TRBV20-1	TRBJ2-7	TRBD1
TGTGCCAGCAGTGAAGAGTTAGAGACCCAGTACTTC	CASSEELETQYF	12	many	TRBV25-1	TRBJ2-5	.
TGCGCCAGCAGCCAAGATATCACTAGCGGGGGCACAGATACGCAGTATTTT	CASSQDITSGGTDTQYF	17	.	TRBV4-1	TRBJ2-3	TRBD2
TGCGCCAGCACGACGGGGGTGATTAGCACAGATACGCAGTATTTT	CASTTGVISTDTQYF	15	.	TRBV5-1	TRBJ2-3	.
TGCAGTGCTAGGAAGGGGACAGGGGACAATCAGCCCCAGCATTTT	CSARKGTGDNQPQHF	15	.	TRBV20-1	TRBJ1-5	TRBD1
TGTGCCAGCAGTTTAGCGGGGAGAACAGATGCGCAATATTTC	CASSLAGRTDAQYF	14	.	TRBV12-3/TRBV12-4	TRBJ2-3	.
TGTGCCAGCAGTTGCTCTCGGGCGAACACTGAAGCTTTCTTT	CASSCSRANTEAFF	14	.	TRBV6-5	TRBJ1-1	.
TGTGCCAGCAGCCATCGACAAACTGGAAACACCATATATTTT	CASSHRQTGNTIYF	14	.	TRBV7-9	TRBJ1-3	.
TGTGCCAGCAGCTTAGTTAACAACTTGAACATTGAAGCTTTCTTT	CASSLVNNLNIEAFF	15	.	TRBV7-2	TRBJ1-1	.
TGTGCCATCAGTGAGGGACTAGCAAATGAGCAGTTCTTC	CAISEGLANEQFF	13	.	TRBV10-3	TRBJ2-1	TRBD2
TGTGCCAGCAGGACTTTACTAGCGGGAGGGGGATACAATGAGCAGTTCTTC	CASRTLLAGGGYNEQFF	17	.	TRBV6-1	TRBJ2-1	TRBD2
TGCAGTGCTAGTAACCCCCGACGAACAGGGGTGTCCTACAATGAGCAGTACTTC	CSASNPRRTGVSYNEQYF	18	.	TRBV20-1	TRBJ2-7	TRBD1